The source of this T cell receptor (beta chain) is a study of human T cells and chemical hapten exposure. Study details: Subjects had 2% DPC placed on about 2 cm by about 2 cm of upper inner arm skin for sensitization. Application of 0.01% DPC to the upper back was done by patch test, with a reading at 6 days.

As to this clonotype: The antigen is not known.

The CDR3 totals 17 residues. V gave up 0 bases and J gave up 5 bases, with 18 bases separating them. Germline CDR1 SGHDT, CDR2 YYEEEE. Time point given: pre-sensitization, week 0. Treatment reported: therapeutic diphenylcyclopropenone sensitization with weekly scalp DPC. Notes on the study in general: The study found that DPC sensitization did not change TCRs above 1 in 1000 frequency. The count of PT1 expanded TCRs correlated positively with patch test score.

TCRdb ran MiXCR on the RACE reads and lists one entry per CDR3 protein. The sample includes around 180,000 distinct CDR3 sequences, nearly 30% of them seen just once. Sequenced here: whole blood, sampled in connection with sensitization to the hapten diphenylcyclopropenone (DPC). The TCR sequence derives from a woman aged 25 to 39 with alopecia areata. Some clones in this sample may be carry-over from other donors' samples. The rearrangement joins TRBV5-6 to TRBJ2-1; possible D gene TRBD2, 6 bases. CDR3 bases: TGTGCCAGCAGCTTGGGGAGGGCCAGGGAGACGAACAATGAGCAGTTCTTC. Protein product: CASSLGRARETNNEQFF.